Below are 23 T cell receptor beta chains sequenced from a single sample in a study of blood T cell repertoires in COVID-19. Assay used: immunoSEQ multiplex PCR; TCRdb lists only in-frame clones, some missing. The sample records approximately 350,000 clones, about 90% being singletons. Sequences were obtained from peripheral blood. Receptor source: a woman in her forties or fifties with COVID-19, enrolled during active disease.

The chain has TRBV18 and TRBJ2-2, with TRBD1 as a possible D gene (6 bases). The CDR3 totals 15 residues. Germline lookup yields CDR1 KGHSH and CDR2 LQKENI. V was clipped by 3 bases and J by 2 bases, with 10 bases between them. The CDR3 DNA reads TGTGCCAGCTCACCTTACAGGGTTAACACCGGGGAGCTGTTTTTT. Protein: CASSPYRVNTGELFF.

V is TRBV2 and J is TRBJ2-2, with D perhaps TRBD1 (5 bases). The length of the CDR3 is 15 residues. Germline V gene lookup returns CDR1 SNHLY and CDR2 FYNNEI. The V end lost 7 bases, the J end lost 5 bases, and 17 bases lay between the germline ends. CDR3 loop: CASKSETVGTGELFF. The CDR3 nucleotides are TGTGCCAGCAAATCGGAGACAGTCGGAACCGGGGAGCTGTTTTTT.

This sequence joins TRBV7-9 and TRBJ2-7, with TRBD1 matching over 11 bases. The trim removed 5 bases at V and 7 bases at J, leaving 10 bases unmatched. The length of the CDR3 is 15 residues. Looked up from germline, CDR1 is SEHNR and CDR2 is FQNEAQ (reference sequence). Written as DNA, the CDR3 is TGTGCCAGCAGCCCCCGGGACAGGGGGTTAAAGGAGCAGTACTTC. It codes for CASSPRDRGLKEQYF.

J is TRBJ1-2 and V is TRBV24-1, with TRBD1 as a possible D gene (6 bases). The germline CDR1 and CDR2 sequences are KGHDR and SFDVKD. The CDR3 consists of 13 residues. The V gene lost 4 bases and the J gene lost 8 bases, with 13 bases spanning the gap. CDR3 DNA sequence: TGTGCCACCAGTGACCTCCCGGACAGCGGCTACACCTTC. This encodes CATSDLPDSGYTF.

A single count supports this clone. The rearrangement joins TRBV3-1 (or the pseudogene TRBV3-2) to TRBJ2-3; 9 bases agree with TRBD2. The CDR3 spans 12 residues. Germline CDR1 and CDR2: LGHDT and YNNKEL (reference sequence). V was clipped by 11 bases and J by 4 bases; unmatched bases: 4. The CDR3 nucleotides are TGTGCCTCTAGCGGGACGGCAGATACGCAGTATTTT. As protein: CASSGTADTQYF.

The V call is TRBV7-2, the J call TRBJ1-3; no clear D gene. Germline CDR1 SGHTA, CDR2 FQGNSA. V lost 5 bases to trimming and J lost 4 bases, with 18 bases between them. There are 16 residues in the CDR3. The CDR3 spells CASSPPGVRRGNTIYF. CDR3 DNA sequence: TGTGCCAGCAGCCCCCCAGGTGTGCGAAGGGGAAACACCATATATTTT.

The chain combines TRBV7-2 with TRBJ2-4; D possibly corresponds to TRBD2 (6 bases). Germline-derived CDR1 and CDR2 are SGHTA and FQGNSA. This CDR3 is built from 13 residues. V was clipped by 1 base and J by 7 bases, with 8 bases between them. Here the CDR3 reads CASSLGGLNIQYF. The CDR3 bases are TGTGCCAGCAGCTTAGGGGGACTTAACATTCAGTACTTC.

The CDR3 reads CASRFAGTSGRTDTQYF. As DNA, the CDR3 is TGTGCAAGTCGCTTTGCAGGCACTAGCGGGAGGACAGATACGCAGTATTTT. The rearrangement uses TRBV12-2 and TRBJ2-3; no check of the table's D call, TRBD2, against the DNA was made. TRBV12-2 is described as a pseudogene. The CDR3 loop spans 17 amino acids.

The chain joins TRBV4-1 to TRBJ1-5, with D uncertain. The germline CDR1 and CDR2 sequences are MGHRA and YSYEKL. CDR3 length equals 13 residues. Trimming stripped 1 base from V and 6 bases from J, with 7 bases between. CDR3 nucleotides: TGCGCCAGCAGCCAAGGAGGGATTCAGCCCCAGCATTTT. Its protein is CASSQGGIQPQHF.

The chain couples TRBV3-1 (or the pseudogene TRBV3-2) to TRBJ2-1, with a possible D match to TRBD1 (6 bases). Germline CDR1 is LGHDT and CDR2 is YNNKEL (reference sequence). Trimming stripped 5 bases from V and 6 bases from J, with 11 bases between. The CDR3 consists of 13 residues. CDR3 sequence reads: CASSFGQSNEQFF. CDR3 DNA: TGTGCCAGCAGCTTCGGACAGAGCAATGAGCAGTTCTTC.

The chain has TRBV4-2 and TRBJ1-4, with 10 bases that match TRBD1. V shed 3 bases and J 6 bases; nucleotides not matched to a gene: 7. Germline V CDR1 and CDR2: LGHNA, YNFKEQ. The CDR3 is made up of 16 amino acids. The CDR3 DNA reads TGTGCCAGCAGCCAGTCCACCGGGACAGGGGATGAAAAACTGTTTTTT. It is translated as CASSQSTGTGDEKLFF.

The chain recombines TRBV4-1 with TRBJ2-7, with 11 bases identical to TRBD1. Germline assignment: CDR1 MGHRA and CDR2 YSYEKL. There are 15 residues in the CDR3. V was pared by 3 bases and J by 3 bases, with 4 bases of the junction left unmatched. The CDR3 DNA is TGCGCCAGCAGCCAGGGACAGGGGGACCACTACGAGCAGTACTTC. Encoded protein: CASSQGQGDHYEQYF.

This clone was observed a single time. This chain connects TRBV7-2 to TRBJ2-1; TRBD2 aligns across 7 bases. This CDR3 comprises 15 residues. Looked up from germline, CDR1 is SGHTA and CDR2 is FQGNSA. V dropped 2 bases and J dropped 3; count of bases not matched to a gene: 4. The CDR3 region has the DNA TGTGCCAGCAGCTTACAACTAGCGAACTACAATGAGCAGTTCTTC. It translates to CASSLQLANYNEQFF.

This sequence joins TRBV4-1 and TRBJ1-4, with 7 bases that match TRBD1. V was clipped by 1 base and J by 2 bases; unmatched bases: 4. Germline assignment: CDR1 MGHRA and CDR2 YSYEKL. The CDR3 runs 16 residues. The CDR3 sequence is CASSQGPGQTNEKLFF. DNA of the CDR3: TGCGCCAGCAGCCAAGGACCGGGACAGACTAATGAAAAACTGTTTTTT.

In DNA form, the CDR3 reads TGCAGCGTTGAGCGGGGACTAGCGGGAGTCGCACAAGAGACCCAGTACTTC. This gives the protein CSVERGLAGVAQETQYF. The rearrangement links TRBV29-1 to TRBJ2-5, with 14 bases fitting TRBD2. CDR1 and CDR2 (germline): SQVTM, ANQGSEA. V trimming: 3 bases; J trimming: 2 bases; junction bases outside the gene matches: 8. CDR3 size: 17 residues.

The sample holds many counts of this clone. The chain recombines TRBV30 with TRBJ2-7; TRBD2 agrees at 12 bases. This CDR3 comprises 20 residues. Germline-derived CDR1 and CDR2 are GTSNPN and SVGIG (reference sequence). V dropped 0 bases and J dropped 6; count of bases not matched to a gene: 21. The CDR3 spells CAWSVSWSGQTSGSSREQYF. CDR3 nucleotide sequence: TGTGCCTGGAGTGTATCGTGGTCGGGGCAGACTAGCGGGAGCTCGCGCGAGCAGTACTTC.

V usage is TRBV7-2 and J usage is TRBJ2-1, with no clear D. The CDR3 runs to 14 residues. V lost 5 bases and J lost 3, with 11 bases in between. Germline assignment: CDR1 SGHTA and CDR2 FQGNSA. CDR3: CASSPTSVYNEQFF. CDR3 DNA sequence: TGTGCCAGCAGCCCAACTTCCGTCTACAATGAGCAGTTCTTC. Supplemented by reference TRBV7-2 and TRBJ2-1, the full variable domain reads GAGVSQSPSNKVTEKGKDVELRCDPISGHTALYWYRQSLGQGLEFLIYFQGNSAPDKSGLPSDRFSAERTGGSVSTLTIQRTQQEDSAVYLCASSPTSVYNEQFFGPGTRLTVL.

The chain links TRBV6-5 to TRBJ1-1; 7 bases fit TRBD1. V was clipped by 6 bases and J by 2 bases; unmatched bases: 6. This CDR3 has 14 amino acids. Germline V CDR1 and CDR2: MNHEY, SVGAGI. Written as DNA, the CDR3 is TGTGCCAGCAGCATGGGACAGTATAACACTGAAGCTTTCTTT. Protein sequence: CASSMGQYNTEAFF.

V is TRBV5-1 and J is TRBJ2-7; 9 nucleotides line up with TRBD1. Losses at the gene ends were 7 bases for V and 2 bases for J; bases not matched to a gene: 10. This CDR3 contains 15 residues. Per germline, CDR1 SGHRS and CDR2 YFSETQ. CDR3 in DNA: TGCGCCAGCTACGCCCGACAGGGGGACGCCTACGAGCAGTACTTC. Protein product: CASYARQGDAYEQYF.

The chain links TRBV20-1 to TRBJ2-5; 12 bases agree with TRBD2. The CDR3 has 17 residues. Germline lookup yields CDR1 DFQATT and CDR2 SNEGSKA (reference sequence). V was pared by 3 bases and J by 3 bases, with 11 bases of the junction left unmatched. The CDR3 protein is CSASKASGRADEETQYF. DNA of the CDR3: TGCAGTGCTAGTAAGGCTAGCGGGAGGGCCGACGAAGAGACCCAGTACTTC.

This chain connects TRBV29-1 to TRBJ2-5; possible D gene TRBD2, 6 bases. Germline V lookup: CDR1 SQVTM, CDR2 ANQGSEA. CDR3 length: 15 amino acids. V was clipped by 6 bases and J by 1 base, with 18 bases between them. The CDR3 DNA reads TGCAGCGTGTCCTTGGGGGGAATCTCCCAAGAGACCCAGTACTTC. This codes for CSVSLGGISQETQYF.

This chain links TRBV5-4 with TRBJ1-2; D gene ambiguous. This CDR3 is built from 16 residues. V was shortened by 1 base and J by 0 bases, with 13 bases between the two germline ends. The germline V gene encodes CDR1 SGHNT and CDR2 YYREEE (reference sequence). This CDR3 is CASSLLAVSANYGYTF. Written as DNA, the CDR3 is TGTGCCAGCAGCTTGCTAGCGGTCTCAGCTAACTATGGCTACACCTTC.

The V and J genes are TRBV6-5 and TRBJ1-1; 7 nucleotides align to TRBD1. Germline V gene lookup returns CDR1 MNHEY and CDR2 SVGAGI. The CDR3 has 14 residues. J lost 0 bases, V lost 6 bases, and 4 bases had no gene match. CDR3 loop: CASSAGQLNTEAFF. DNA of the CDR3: TGTGCCAGCAGCGCGGGACAGTTGAACACTGAAGCTTTCTTT.